This T cell receptor beta chain appears in the sequencing data of a study of molecular identifiers for immune sequencing clone quantification. General study results and limits: In naive cells, clones above 20 RNA copies held under 1% of molecules, whereas in effector cells they held over 97%.

TCRdb reprocessed the PCR reads via MiXCR and lists one record per CDR3 protein. The profile shows just under 650,000 distinct CDR3 sequences, approximately 20% of them singletons. CDR3 length equals 12 residues. V was cut by 2 bases and J by 12 bases, with 14 bases left in between. Germline assignment: CDR1 SGHDT and CDR2 YYEEEE. Regarding this clonotype: Its cognate antigen is unknown.

The receptor's source is a human donor in good health. Some libraries in this study had Jurkat cell RNA spiked in. The sequenced sample consisted of naive CD8+ T cells from blood, with Jurkat cell RNA spiked in. Subset of the sample: FACS-sorted CD8+CD4-CCR7+CD45RA+ naive T cells. The V gene is TRBV5-6, the J gene TRBJ1-2, with D uncertain. The CDR3 sequence: CASSFGGANHTF. The DNA for the CDR3 is TGTGCCAGCAGCTTTGGTGGAGCGAACCACACCTTC.